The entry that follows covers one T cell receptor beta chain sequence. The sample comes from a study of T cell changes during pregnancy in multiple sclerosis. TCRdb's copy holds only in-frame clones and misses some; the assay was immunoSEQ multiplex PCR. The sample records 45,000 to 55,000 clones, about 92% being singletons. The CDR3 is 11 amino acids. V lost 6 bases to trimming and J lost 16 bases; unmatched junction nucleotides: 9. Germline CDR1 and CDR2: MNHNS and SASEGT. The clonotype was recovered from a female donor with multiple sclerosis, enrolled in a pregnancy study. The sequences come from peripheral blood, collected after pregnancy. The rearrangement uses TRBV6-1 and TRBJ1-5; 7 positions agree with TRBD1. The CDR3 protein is CASRGVGQAHF. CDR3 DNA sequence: TGTGCCAGCAGGGGTGTAGGACAGGCCCATTTT.